The entry below gives a single TCR beta chain sequence along with its context. Its matching antigen is unknown. Vbeta (60) and Jbeta (13) primers were used in the PCR. TCRdb's copy holds only in-frame clones and misses some; the assay was immunoSEQ multiplex PCR. The sample carries hundreds of thousands of clones, around 80% recorded once. The entry originates in a study of cytomegalovirus exposure and HLA in healthy donors. Study outcomes and limitations: With later analysis, a missense DCLRE1C variant became linked to TCR beta V- and J-gene trimming. Productive rates of about 90% or about 30% were seen for most TCR beta V segments in an earlier analysis.

The CDR3 covers 15 residues. Germline assignment: CDR1 SGHRS and CDR2 YFSETQ. Between the trimmed V and J ends, which lost 0 bases and 4 bases, there was a span of 13 bases. The origin of this receptor is a woman aged 60-75 years in good health and CMV-seropositive. The sequenced material came from PBMCs. The chain links TRBV5-1 to TRBJ1-1; D is possibly TRBD1 (6 bases). In DNA, the CDR3 is TGCGCCAGCAGCTTGGGTGGCAGGGGTGCCACTGAAGCTTTCTTT. Encoded protein: CASSLGGRGATEAFF.